This TCR beta chain was sequenced in a study of T cells in Graves' hyperthyroidism and ophthalmopathy. Amplification of TCR beta CDR3 regions was performed using RNA transcripts as template. With the HTBI primer set, the TCR CDR3 went through a first round of RT-PCR. MiXCR was run by TCRdb on the multiplex PCR reads, yielding one entry per CDR3 protein. The sample records 500,000 to 600,000 distinct CDR3 sequences, approximately 20% being singletons. This clonotype was counted only a few times. Its antigen is undetermined. Trimming stripped 0 bases from V and 7 bases from J, with 3 bases between. This CDR3 spans 10 amino acids. Germline CDR1 DFQATT, CDR2 SNEGSKA (reference sequence). Whole-study findings and limits: Most thyroid clonotypes with frequency above 0.001 were detected in blood.

Active moderate-to-severe ophthalmopathy, Clinical Activity Score at least 3, NOSPECS at least 4, under 3 months' duration. Uncontrolled infection, other autoimmune disease, pregnancy or lactation disqualified patients from enrolment. PBMCs were derived from 10 ml fresh peripheral blood. The TCR comes from a man aged 40-50 years with Graves' ophthalmopathy. The chain combines TRBV20-1 with TRBJ2-5; no firm D call. Sequenced input: blood. CDR3 sequence: CSAREGTQYF. The CDR3 bases are TGCAGTGCTAGAGAAGGGACCCAGTACTTC.